This is a list of T cell receptor beta chains from one sample in a study of CD8 T cells in ankylosing spondylitis. One entry per CDR3 protein, called by TCRdb with MiXCR from the 5' RACE reads. The sample has fewer than 550,000 distinct CDR3 sequences, less than 6% seen once. Material: blood, either unsorted or a sorted T cell fraction (not recorded which). These receptors came from a male donor with ankylosing spondylitis. Each CDR3 is given with its conserved first and last residue. The D gene is left open where the match is weak. Clone size is stated in some rows and not others, as once, few, many or a class when expanded.

J gene: TRBJ2-7
V gene: TRBV5-1
D gene: TRBD2
clone size: few
CDR3 protein: CASSPTSAPKVNEQYF
CDR3 DNA: TGCGCCAGCAGTCCGACTAGCGCCCCCAAAGTCAACGAGCAGTACTTC

J gene: TRBJ2-5
V gene: TRBV3-1
D gene: TRBD2
clone size: many
CDR3 protein: CASSGTSGGAETQYF
CDR3 DNA: TGTGCCAGCAGCGGGACTAGCGGGGGGGCAGAGACCCAGTACTTC

J gene: TRBJ2-1
V gene: TRBV7-7
D gene: .
clone size: many
CDR3 protein: CASSLRGGHEQFF
CDR3 DNA: TGTGCTAGCAGCTTAAGAGGTGGGCATGAGCAGTTCTTC

J gene: TRBJ2-3
V gene: TRBV24-1
D gene: .
clone size: many
CDR3 protein: CATSDASRATDTQYF
CDR3 DNA: TGTGCCACCAGTGACGCAAGCCGGGCTACAGATACGCAGTATTTT

J gene: TRBJ1-1
V gene: TRBV20-1
D gene: .
clone size: many
CDR3 protein: CSARLAQGNTEAFF
CDR3 DNA: TGCAGTGCTAGATTAGCACAGGGGAACACTGAAGCTTTCTTT

J gene: TRBJ2-5
V gene: TRBV24-1
D gene: .
clone size: many
CDR3 protein: CATSDLAAPGPSETQYF
CDR3 DNA: TGTGCCACCAGTGATTTGGCGGCACCGGGGCCATCAGAGACCCAGTACTTC

J gene: TRBJ1-5
V gene: TRBV12-3/TRBV12-4
D gene: TRBD1
clone size: .
CDR3 protein: CASSQHTGGVHQPQHF
CDR3 DNA: TGTGCCAGCAGTCAACATACAGGGGGCGTACATCAGCCCCAGCATTTT

J gene: TRBJ2-7
V gene: TRBV10-3
D gene: .
clone size: .
CDR3 protein: CAISGPNTYEQYF
CDR3 DNA: TGTGCCATCAGTGGGCCGAATACCTACGAGCAGTACTTC

J gene: TRBJ1-2
V gene: TRBV5-1
D gene: .
clone size: many
CDR3 protein: CASKPGSLLYGYTF
CDR3 DNA: TGCGCCAGCAAACCAGGGAGCCTCCTCTATGGCTACACCTTC

J gene: TRBJ2-2
V gene: TRBV3-1
D gene: .
clone size: few
CDR3 protein: CASSQLGEAGELFF
CDR3 DNA: TGTGCCAGCAGCCAATTGGGGGAGGCCGGGGAGCTGTTTTTT

J gene: TRBJ2-3
V gene: TRBV4-2
D gene: TRBD2
clone size: many
CDR3 protein: CASSQGTSGSYFDTQYF
CDR3 DNA: TGTGCCAGCAGCCAAGGGACTAGCGGGAGTTATTTCGATACGCAGTATTTT

J gene: TRBJ1-5
V gene: TRBV19
D gene: TRBD1
clone size: few
CDR3 protein: CATGDRVGQPQHF
CDR3 DNA: TGTGCCACCGGGGACAGGGTGGGTCAGCCCCAGCATTTT

J gene: TRBJ2-7
V gene: TRBV12-3/TRBV12-4
D gene: .
clone size: few
CDR3 protein: CASSTHRREQYF
CDR3 DNA: TGTGCCAGCAGTACCCACAGGCGGGAGCAGTACTTC

J gene: TRBJ1-6
V gene: TRBV6-5
D gene: .
clone size: many
CDR3 protein: CASRGRSSPLHF
CDR3 DNA: TGTGCCAGCCGGGGGCGGTCTTCACCCCTCCACTTT

J gene: TRBJ2-5
V gene: TRBV6-2/TRBV6-3
D gene: .
clone size: many
CDR3 protein: CASREGRGETQYF
CDR3 DNA: TGTGCCAGCAGAGAGGGGCGCGGGGAGACCCAGTACTTC

J gene: TRBJ2-7
V gene: TRBV5-6
D gene: TRBD1
clone size: many
CDR3 protein: CASSCPGTGVPSYEQYF
CDR3 DNA: TGTGCCAGCAGCTGTCCCGGGACAGGGGTCCCATCTTACGAGCAGTACTTC

J gene: TRBJ2-1
V gene: TRBV18
D gene: .
clone size: many
CDR3 protein: CASSPPTGDNEQFF
CDR3 DNA: TGTGCCAGCTCACCACCCACGGGGGACAATGAGCAGTTCTTC

J gene: TRBJ2-3
V gene: TRBV9
D gene: .
clone size: many
CDR3 protein: CASSVERGGPAIDTQYF
CDR3 DNA: TGTGCCAGCAGCGTAGAACGCGGGGGCCCAGCTATAGATACGCAGTATTTT

J gene: TRBJ2-2
V gene: TRBV4-1
D gene: .
clone size: .
CDR3 protein: CASSQGSNANTGELFF
CDR3 DNA: TGCGCCAGCAGCCAAGGGAGCAACGCGAACACCGGGGAGCTGTTTTTT

J gene: TRBJ2-7
V gene: TRBV4-2
D gene: TRBD1
clone size: many
CDR3 protein: CASSLRDRDYEQYF
CDR3 DNA: TGTGCCAGCAGCCTCCGGGACAGGGACTACGAGCAGTACTTC